Listed below are T cell receptor beta chains from one sample, sequenced in a study of T cells in Graves' hyperthyroidism and ophthalmopathy. TCRdb reanalysed the multiplex PCR reads using MiXCR and keeps one entry per CDR3 protein. The sample records 500,000 to 600,000 distinct CDR3 sequences, approximately 15% being singletons. The sequenced sample was blood. The receptors derive from a woman in her late teens or twenties with Graves' hyperthyroidism. Each CDR3 is given with its conserved first and last residue. Fields, in order: J gene, V gene, clone size, D gene, CDR3 protein, CDR3 DNA. D genes are given only for firm matches. Size is stated for part of the rows, as once, few or many counts, or as a class when the clone is expanded.

TRBJ1-2 | TRBV12-3/TRBV12-4 | many | . | CASSFVGTLVGGYTF | TGTGCCAGCAGTTTCGTAGGGACCCTTGTGGGCGGCTACACCTTC
TRBJ2-7 | TRBV6-2/TRBV6-3 | . | TRBD1 | CASTSPGQGSYEQYF | TGTGCCAGCACCTCTCCGGGACAGGGTTCCTACGAGCAGTACTTC
TRBJ1-1 | TRBV20-1 | many | . | CSAPRQRARNTEAFF | TGCAGTGCGCCCAGACAGAGGGCGCGGAATACTGAAGCTTTCTTT
TRBJ1-1 | TRBV7-9 | many | . | CASSLLRNSPGTEAFF | TGTGCCAGCAGCTTATTGCGGAATAGCCCTGGCACTGAAGCTTTCTTT
TRBJ2-2 | TRBV7-2 | few | . | CASSLTRPTGELFF | TGTGCCAGCAGCTTAACCAGGCCCACCGGGGAGCTGTTTTTT
TRBJ2-1 | TRBV20-1 | few | TRBD1 | CSAKDRGLYNEQFF | TGCAGTGCCAAAGACAGGGGGCTTTACAATGAGCAGTTCTTC
TRBJ1-1 | TRBV7-9 | . | . | CASSHLAEPTEAFF | TGTGCCAGCAGCCACCTCGCGGAGCCCACTGAAGCTTTCTTT
TRBJ1-2 | TRBV20-1 | . | TRBD1 | CSARRGLREGANYGYTF | TGCAGTGCTAGGAGGGGGCTGAGGGAGGGGGCGAACTATGGCTACACCTTC
TRBJ2-7 | TRBV5-1 | . | TRBD1 | CASSHDRGEQYF | TGCGCCAGCAGCCACGACAGGGGCGAGCAGTACTTC
TRBJ2-3 | TRBV29-1 | many | . | CSVDTEGTDTQYF | TGCAGCGTTGATACGGAGGGAACAGATACGCAGTATTTT
TRBJ2-7 | TRBV11-2 | many | . | CASSLGWGHDEQYF | TGTGCCAGCAGCTTAGGTTGGGGGCACGACGAGCAGTACTTC
TRBJ2-1 | TRBV12-3/TRBV12-4 | few | TRBD2 | CASSNRDSGGKNEQFF | TGTGCCAGCAGTAACCGTGATAGCGGGGGAAAGAATGAGCAGTTCTTC
TRBJ2-2 | TRBV24-1 | many | . | CATSDALGGNTGELFF | TGTGCCACCAGTGATGCCCTGGGGGGGAACACCGGGGAGCTGTTTTTT
TRBJ2-4 | TRBV20-1 | . | . | CSARQDSRNIQYF | TGCAGTGCTAGGCAGGACAGTAGAAACATTCAGTACTTC
TRBJ1-1 | TRBV5-1 | . | . | CASSSGFRGRSSEAFF | TGCGCCAGCAGCTCGGGTTTTAGGGGACGTAGTTCTGAAGCTTTCTTT
TRBJ2-1 | TRBV5-1 | few | . | CASSLGDLSYNEQFF | TGCGCCAGCAGCTTGGGCGATCTCTCCTACAATGAACAGTTCTTC
TRBJ1-5 | TRBV28 | many | . | CASRILGGEGQPQHF | TGTGCCAGCAGAATATTGGGGGGCGAGGGTCAGCCCCAGCATTTT
TRBJ2-3 | TRBV11-1 | many | TRBD1 | CASSHSRTGWGDTDTQYF | TGTGCCAGCAGCCATTCCCGGACAGGATGGGGTGACACAGATACGCAGTATTTT
TRBJ2-7 | TRBV3-1 | few | . | CASSQERWGYKTSYEQYF | TGTGCCAGCAGCCAAGAAAGGTGGGGGTACAAAACCTCCTACGAGCAGTACTTC
TRBJ2-1 | TRBV19 | many | . | CASSTLRGSSYNEQFF | TGTGCCAGTAGTACCTTACGGGGGAGCTCCTACAATGAGCAGTTCTTC
TRBJ2-7 | TRBV11-2 | few | TRBD2 | CASSRGGLYEQYF | TGTGCCAGCAGCCGGGGGGGACTGTACGAGCAGTACTTC
TRBJ2-1 | TRBV20-1 | few | TRBD2 | CSAGGSPGLAGNEQFF | TGCAGTGCTGGGGGATCGCCGGGACTAGCGGGAAATGAGCAGTTCTTC
TRBJ2-1 | TRBV5-5 | many | . | CASSFPNAGFSYNEQFF | TGTGCCAGCAGCTTCCCAAATGCGGGGTTCTCCTACAATGAGCAGTTCTTC
TRBJ2-3 | TRBV4-3 | few | TRBD2 | CASSQDAGGRIYTDTQYF | TGCGCCAGCAGCCAAGACGCGGGGGGGCGAATTTACACAGATACGCAGTATTTT
TRBJ1-2 | TRBV7-9 | . | . | CASSLDGRNYGYTF | TGTGCCAGCAGCTTAGATGGCAGAAACTATGGCTACACCTTC
TRBJ1-5 | TRBV20-1 | . | . | CSATKGTGQPQHF | TGCAGTGCTACAAAAGGGACGGGACAGCCCCAGCATTTT
TRBJ2-1 | TRBV6-6 | many | TRBD1 | CASSYPRTGGYNEQFF | TGTGCCAGCAGTTATCCCCGCACAGGGGGTTACAATGAGCAGTTCTTC
TRBJ2-3 | TRBV24-1 | many | . | CATKDRSDTQYF | TGTGCCACCAAAGACAGGTCAGATACGCAGTATTTT
TRBJ2-5 | TRBV12-3/TRBV12-4 | few | . | CASSLIGVETQYF | TGTGCCAGCAGTTTAATAGGGGTGGAGACCCAGTACTTC
TRBJ2-1 | TRBV30 | few | TRBD1 | CAWSTGTGIYNEQFF | TGTGCCTGGAGCACCGGGACAGGTATTTACAATGAGCAGTTCTTC
TRBJ2-1 | TRBV30 | few | . | CAWSVSSSYNEQFF | TGTGCCTGGAGTGTAAGTAGCTCCTACAATGAGCAGTTCTTC
TRBJ2-1 | TRBV5-1 | few | TRBD1 | CASSLGPGQGNNEQFF | TGCGCCAGCAGCTTGGGACCGGGACAGGGGAACAATGAGCAGTTCTTC
TRBJ2-1 | TRBV6-1 | many | . | CASSEGRAGSSLYNEQFF | TGTGCCAGCAGTGAAGGGCGGGCAGGGTCAAGCTTATACAATGAGCAGTTCTTC
TRBJ2-1 | TRBV29-1 | many | TRBD2 | CSARGGGYNEQFF | TGCAGCGCTCGTGGGGGAGGGTACAATGAGCAGTTCTTC
TRBJ2-1 | TRBV20-1 | many | TRBD2 | CSAPGLAMDEQFF | TGCAGTGCTCCGGGACTAGCGATGGATGAGCAGTTCTTC
TRBJ2-5 | TRBV27 | few | . | CASSLRRGLGGETQYF | TGTGCCAGCAGTTTAAGGAGGGGCCTTGGAGGGGAGACCCAGTACTTC
TRBJ2-1 | TRBV24-1 | many | . | CATSDPFRGGHNEQFF | TGTGCCACCAGTGATCCGTTTAGGGGTGGGCACAATGAGCAGTTCTTC
TRBJ2-1 | TRBV29-1 | few | TRBD1 | CSVPRGPEQFF | TGCAGCGTCCCCAGGGGGCCGGAGCAGTTCTTC
TRBJ2-1 | TRBV12-3/TRBV12-4 | . | . | CASSLPTEGTGGLAGEQLF | TGTGCCAGCAGTTTACCGACCGAGGGGACTGGCGGCCTCGCAGGCGAGCAGCTCTTC
TRBJ1-2 | TRBV6-2/TRBV6-3 | few | TRBD1 | CASSTTGDGYTF | TGTGCCAGCAGTACGACAGGGGATGGCTACACCTTC
TRBJ1-2 | TRBV28 | many | . | CASRAPARYGYTF | TGTGCCAGCAGGGCCCCGGCGCGCTATGGCTACACCTTC
TRBJ1-5 | TRBV28 | many | . | CASSLSGGLGQPQHF | TGTGCCAGCAGTTTGAGCGGGGGGCTTGGGCAGCCCCAGCATTTT
TRBJ2-2 | TRBV19 | . | TRBD2 | CASRKRGGMGTGELFF | TGTGCCAGTAGGAAGCGGGGGGGGATGGGCACCGGGGAGCTGTTTTTT
TRBJ1-2 | TRBV7-9 | . | . | CASSSAPVGHYGYTF | TGTGCCAGCAGCTCCGCCCCCGTCGGGCACTATGGCTACACCTTC
TRBJ1-1 | TRBV3-1 | many | . | CASSPSEGDQGAFF | TGTGCCAGCAGCCCCTCGGAGGGGGACCAGGGAGCTTTCTTT
TRBJ2-5 | TRBV7-2 | many | . | CASSRTDETQYF | TGTGCCAGCAGCCGAACTGATGAGACCCAGTACTTC
TRBJ1-5 | TRBV15 | . | . | CATSRDEGDEHF | TGTGCCACCAGCAGAGATGAGGGGGACGAACATTTT
TRBJ2-3 | TRBV7-2 | many | . | CASSLNGGPADTQYF | TGTGCCAGCAGCCTTAACGGGGGGCCCGCAGATACGCAGTATTTT
TRBJ1-5 | TRBV11-2 | many | . | CASSLDGRYNQPQHF | TGTGCCAGCAGCTTAGACGGACGGTACAATCAGCCCCAGCATTTT
TRBJ2-1 | TRBV7-2 | . | TRBD1 | CASSPGQGVVVEFF | TGTGCCAGCAGCCCGGGACAGGGGGTCGTGGTTGAGTTCTTC
TRBJ1-1 | TRBV28 | many | . | CASSFIGGNTEAFF | TGTGCCAGCAGTTTTATCGGGGGCAACACTGAAGCTTTCTTT
TRBJ1-4 | TRBV2 | few | . | CASSVMMEGLNEKLFF | TGTGCCAGCAGTGTAATGATGGAGGGGCTTAATGAAAAACTGTTTTTT
TRBJ2-7 | TRBV5-1 | many | . | CASSFGQGGYEQYF | TGTGCCAGCAGCTTCGGCCAGGGAGGCTACGAGCAGTACTTC
TRBJ2-3 | TRBV6-5 | . | . | CASSYSFSRTDTQYF | TGTGCCAGCAGTTACTCATTTAGTAGAACAGATACGCAGTATTTT